The rows below give T cell receptor beta chains drawn from one sample of a study of cytomegalovirus exposure and HLA in healthy donors. Sequencing was performed with immunoSEQ multiplex PCR; in TCRdb, only in-frame clones are kept and a portion is missing. This sample has about 200,000 clones, with 75% to 80% found just once. Sequencing used PBMCs. These receptors were collected from a woman aged 25 to 39 in good health and CMV-seropositive. Both conserved end residues are trimmed from each CDR3.

v_call: TRBV10-3; j_call: TRBJ2-5; cdr3_aa: ATAHRDQETQY
v_call: TRBV9; j_call: TRBJ2-3; cdr3_aa: ASSARLAGVDTQY
v_call: TRBV2; j_call: TRBJ1-1; cdr3_aa: ASSLDRPNGEAF
v_call: TRBV6-6; j_call: TRBJ2-1; cdr3_aa: ASRGRPGTSGGYYF
v_call: TRBV25-1; j_call: TRBJ1-1; cdr3_aa: ASGPTGESF
v_call: TRBV6-1; j_call: TRBJ2-1; cdr3_aa: ASSEDLAGYNEQF
v_call: TRBV5-4; j_call: TRBJ2-5; cdr3_aa: ASRRGPEGGRQETQY
v_call: TRBV28; j_call: TRBJ1-5; cdr3_aa: ASSPFNQPQH
v_call: TRBV7-9; j_call: TRBJ1-1; cdr3_aa: ASSLRGRVTEAF
v_call: TRBV7-2; j_call: TRBJ2-5; cdr3_aa: ASAAAVQETQY
v_call: TRBV19; j_call: TRBJ2-5; cdr3_aa: ASSIKTSGGTETQY
v_call: TRBV7-9; j_call: TRBJ1-6; cdr3_aa: ASSLEDSHISPLH
v_call: TRBV6-1; j_call: TRBJ2-7; cdr3_aa: ASRLDRIYEQY
v_call: TRBV7-2; j_call: TRBJ1-4; cdr3_aa: ASSSRPGTVNEKLF
v_call: TRBV2; j_call: TRBJ1-5; cdr3_aa: ASMKTGDNQPQH
v_call: TRBV30; j_call: TRBJ2-3; cdr3_aa: AWSVREDTQY
v_call: TRBV28; j_call: TRBJ1-5; cdr3_aa: ASSGTGIQPQH
v_call: TRBV28; j_call: TRBJ2-2; cdr3_aa: ASSPPLGTGIWTGELF
v_call: TRBV30; j_call: TRBJ2-7; cdr3_aa: AWSVGTGYEQY
v_call: TRBV6-5; j_call: TRBJ1-1; cdr3_aa: ASSAHTENTEAF
v_call: TRBV7-9; j_call: TRBJ2-7; cdr3_aa: ASNPFPHLSLSSYEQY
v_call: TRBV14; j_call: TRBJ1-4; cdr3_aa: ASSPFHRDLEKLF
v_call: TRBV7-8; j_call: TRBJ1-1; cdr3_aa: ASRRGQGPNTEAF
v_call: TRBV14; j_call: TRBJ1-4; cdr3_aa: ASSTWSGATNEKLF
v_call: TRBV14; j_call: TRBJ1-5; cdr3_aa: ASSQDWKGLGNQPQH
v_call: TRBV10-3; j_call: TRBJ1-1; cdr3_aa: AISDLAFEAF
v_call: TRBV18; j_call: TRBJ2-2; cdr3_aa: ASSPDMLAGGAGELF